The entry below gives a single T cell receptor beta chain sequence along with its context. Germline V lookup: CDR1 MNHEY, CDR2 SVGAGI. The CDR3 runs 13 residues. Trimming stripped 7 bases from V and 5 bases from J, with 11 bases between. This sample stems from a study of T cell responses to AZD1222 COVID-19 vaccine. Assay: immunoSEQ multiplex PCR; the TCRdb copy retains only in-frame clones and omits some. This repertoire shows more than 150,000 clones, over 70% found once; its top ten account for 2.5% to 3%. The sequence was obtained from an adult in good health. The genes are TRBV6-5 and TRBJ1-4; D unclear. Sequencing was performed on peripheral blood, taken on day 0 of MenACWY control vaccination. CDR3 nucleotide sequence: TGTGCCAGCAAGACCGGCGCGAATGAAAAACTGTTTTTT. Amino acid sequence: CASKTGANEKLFF.